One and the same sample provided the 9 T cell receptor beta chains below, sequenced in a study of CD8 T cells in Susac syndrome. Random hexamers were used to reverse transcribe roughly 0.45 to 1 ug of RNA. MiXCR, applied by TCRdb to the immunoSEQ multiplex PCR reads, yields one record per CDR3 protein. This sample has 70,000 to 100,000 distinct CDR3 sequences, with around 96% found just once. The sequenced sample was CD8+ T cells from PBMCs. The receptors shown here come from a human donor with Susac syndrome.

This CDR3 reads CSVEPRTENYGYTF. The CDR3 DNA sequence: TGCAGCGTTGAACCACGGACAGAAAACTATGGCTACACCTTC. The V gene is TRBV29-1, the J gene TRBJ1-2; TRBD1 might be the D (6 bases). The CDR3 has 14 amino acids. V dropped 2 bases and J dropped 2 bases, with 12 bases sitting between them. Germline lookup yields CDR1 SQVTM and CDR2 ANQGSEA.

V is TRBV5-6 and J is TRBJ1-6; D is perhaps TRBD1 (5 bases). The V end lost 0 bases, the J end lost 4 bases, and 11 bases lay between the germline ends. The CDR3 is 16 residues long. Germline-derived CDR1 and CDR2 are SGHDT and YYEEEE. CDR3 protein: CASSLGAGRYNSPLHF. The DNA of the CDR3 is TGTGCCAGCAGCTTGGGGGCAGGGCGTTATAATTCACCCCTCCACTTT.

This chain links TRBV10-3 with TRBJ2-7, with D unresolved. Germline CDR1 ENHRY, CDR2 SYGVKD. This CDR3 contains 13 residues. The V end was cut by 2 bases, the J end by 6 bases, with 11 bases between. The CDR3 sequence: CAISETEWREQYF. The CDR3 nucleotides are TGTGCCATCAGTGAGACGGAGTGGCGCGAGCAGTACTTC.

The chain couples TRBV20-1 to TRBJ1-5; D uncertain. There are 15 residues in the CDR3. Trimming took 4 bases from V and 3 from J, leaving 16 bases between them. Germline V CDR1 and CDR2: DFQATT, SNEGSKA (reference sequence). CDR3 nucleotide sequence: TGCAGTGCTATTATCGGAAGCAGTCCCAATCAGCCCCAGCATTTT. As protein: CSAIIGSSPNQPQHF.

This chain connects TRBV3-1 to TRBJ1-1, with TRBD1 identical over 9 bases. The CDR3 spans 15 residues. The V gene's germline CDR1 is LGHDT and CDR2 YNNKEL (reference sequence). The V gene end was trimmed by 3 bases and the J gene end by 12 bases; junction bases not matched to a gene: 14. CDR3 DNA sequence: TGTGCCAGCAGCCAGGAGTGGACAGGGGCCTCCGCAACTTTCTTT. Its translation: CASSQEWTGASATFF.

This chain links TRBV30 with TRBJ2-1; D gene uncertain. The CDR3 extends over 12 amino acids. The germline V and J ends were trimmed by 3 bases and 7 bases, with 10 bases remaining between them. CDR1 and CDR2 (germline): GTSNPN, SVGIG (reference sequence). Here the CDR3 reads CAWSASRNEQFF. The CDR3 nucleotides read TGTGCCTGGAGCGCATCTAGAAATGAGCAGTTCTTC.

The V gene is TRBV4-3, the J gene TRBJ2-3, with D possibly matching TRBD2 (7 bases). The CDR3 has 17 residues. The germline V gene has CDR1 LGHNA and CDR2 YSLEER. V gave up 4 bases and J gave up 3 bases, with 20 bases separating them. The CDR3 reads CASSPLGGGGMTDTQYF. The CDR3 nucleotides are TGCGCCAGCAGCCCCCTCGGGGGCGGGGGCATGACAGATACGCAGTATTTT.

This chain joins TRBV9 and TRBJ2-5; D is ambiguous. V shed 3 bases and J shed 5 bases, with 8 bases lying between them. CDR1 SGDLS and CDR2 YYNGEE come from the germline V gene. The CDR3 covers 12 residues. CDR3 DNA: TGTGCCAGCAGCGGGGTCCTTGAGACCCAGTACTTC. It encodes CASSGVLETQYF. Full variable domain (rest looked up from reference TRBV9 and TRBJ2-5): DSGVTQTPKHLITATGQRVTLRCSPRSGDLSVYWYQQSLDQGLQFLIQYYNGEERAKGNILERFSAQQFPDLHSELNLSSLELGDSALYFCASSGVLETQYFGPGTRLLVL.

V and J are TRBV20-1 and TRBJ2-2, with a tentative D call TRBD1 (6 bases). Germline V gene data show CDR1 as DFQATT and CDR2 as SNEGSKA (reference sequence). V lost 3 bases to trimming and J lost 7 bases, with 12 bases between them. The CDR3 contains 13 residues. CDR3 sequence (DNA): TGCAGTGCTAGGACAGGTCCCGGCGGGGAGCTGTTTTTT. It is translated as CSARTGPGGELFF.